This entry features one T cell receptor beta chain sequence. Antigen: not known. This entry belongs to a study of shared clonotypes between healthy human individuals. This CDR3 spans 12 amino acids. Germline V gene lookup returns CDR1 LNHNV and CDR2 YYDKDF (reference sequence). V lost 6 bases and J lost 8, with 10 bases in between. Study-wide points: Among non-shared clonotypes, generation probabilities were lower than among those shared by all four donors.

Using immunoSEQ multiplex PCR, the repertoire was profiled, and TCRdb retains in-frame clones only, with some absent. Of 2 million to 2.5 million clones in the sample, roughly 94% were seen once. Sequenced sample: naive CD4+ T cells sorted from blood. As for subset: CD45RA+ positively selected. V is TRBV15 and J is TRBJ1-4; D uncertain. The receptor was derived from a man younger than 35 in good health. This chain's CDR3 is CATRRPGEKLFF. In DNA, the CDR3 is TGTGCCACCAGGCGTCCGGGGGAAAAACTGTTTTTT. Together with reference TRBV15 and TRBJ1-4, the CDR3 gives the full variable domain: DAMVIQNPRYQVTQFGKPVTLSCSQTLNHNVMYWYQQKSSQAPKLLFHYYDKDFNNEADTPDNFQSRRPNTSFCFLDIRSPGLGDTAMYLCATRRPGEKLFFGSGTQLSVL.